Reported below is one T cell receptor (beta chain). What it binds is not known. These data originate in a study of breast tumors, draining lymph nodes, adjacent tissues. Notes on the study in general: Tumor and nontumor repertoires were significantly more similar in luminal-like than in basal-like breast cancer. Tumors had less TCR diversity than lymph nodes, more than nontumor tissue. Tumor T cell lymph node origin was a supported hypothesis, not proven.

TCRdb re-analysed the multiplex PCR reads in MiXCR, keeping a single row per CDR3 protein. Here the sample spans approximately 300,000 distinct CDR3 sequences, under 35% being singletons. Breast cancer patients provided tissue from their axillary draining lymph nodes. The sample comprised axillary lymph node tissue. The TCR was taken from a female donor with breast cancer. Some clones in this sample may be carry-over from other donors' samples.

The CDR3 spells CSARAHRQGEAFF. CDR3 DNA sequence: TGCAGTGCTAGGGCTCATAGACAGGGTGAAGCTTTCTTT. This rearrangement joins TRBV20-1 to TRBJ1-1; 7 nucleotides agree with TRBD1. Per the germline V gene, CDR1 is DFQATT and CDR2 is SNEGSKA (reference sequence). The CDR3 consists of 13 residues. V was clipped by 3 bases and J by 7 bases; unmatched bases: 8.